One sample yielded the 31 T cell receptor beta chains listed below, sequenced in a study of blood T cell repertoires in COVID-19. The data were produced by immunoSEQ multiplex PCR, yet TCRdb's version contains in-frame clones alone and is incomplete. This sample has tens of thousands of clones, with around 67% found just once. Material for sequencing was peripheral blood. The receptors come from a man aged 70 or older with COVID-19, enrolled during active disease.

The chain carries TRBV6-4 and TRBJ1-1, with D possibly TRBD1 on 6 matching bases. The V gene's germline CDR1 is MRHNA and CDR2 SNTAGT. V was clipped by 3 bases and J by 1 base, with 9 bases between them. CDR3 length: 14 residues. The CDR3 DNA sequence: TGTGCCAGCAGTGAAGGACAGAAGAACACTGAAGCTTTCTTT. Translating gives CASSEGQKNTEAFF.

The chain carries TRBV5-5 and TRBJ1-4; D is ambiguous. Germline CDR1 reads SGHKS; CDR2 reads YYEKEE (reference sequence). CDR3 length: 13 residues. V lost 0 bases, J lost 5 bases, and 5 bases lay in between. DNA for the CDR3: TGTGCCAGCAGCTTGGGGCCCAATGAAAAACTGTTTTTT. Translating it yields CASSLGPNEKLFF.

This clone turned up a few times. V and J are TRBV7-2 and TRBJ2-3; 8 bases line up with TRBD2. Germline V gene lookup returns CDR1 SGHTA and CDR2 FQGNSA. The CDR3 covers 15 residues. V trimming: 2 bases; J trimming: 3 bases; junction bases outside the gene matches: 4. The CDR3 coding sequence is TGTGCCAGCAGCTTAAGGCGGGAGGATACAGATACGCAGTATTTT. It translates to CASSLRREDTDTQYF.

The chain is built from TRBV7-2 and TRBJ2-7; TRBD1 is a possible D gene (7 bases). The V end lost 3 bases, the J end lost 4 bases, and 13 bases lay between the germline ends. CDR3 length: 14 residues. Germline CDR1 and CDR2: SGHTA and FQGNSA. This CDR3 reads CASSFAAGGYEQYF. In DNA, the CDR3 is TGTGCCAGCAGCTTTGCCGCAGGGGGGTACGAGCAGTACTTC. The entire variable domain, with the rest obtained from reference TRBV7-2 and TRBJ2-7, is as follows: GAGVSQSPSNKVTEKGKDVELRCDPISGHTALYWYRQSLGQGLEFLIYFQGNSAPDKSGLPSDRFSAERTGGSVSTLTIQRTQQEDSAVYLCASSFAAGGYEQYFGPGTRLTVT.

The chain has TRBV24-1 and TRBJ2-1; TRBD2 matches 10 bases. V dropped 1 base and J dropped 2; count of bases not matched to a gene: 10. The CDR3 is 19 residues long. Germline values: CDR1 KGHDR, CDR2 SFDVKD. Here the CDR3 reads CATSDLSSGRWSAYNEQFF. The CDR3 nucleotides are TGTGCCACCAGTGATTTATCTAGCGGGAGATGGTCGGCCTACAATGAGCAGTTCTTC.

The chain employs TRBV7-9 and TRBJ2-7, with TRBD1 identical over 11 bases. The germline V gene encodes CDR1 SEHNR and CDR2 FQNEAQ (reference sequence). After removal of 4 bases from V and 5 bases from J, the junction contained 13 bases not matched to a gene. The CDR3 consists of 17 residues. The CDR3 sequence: CASSSPPGQGVSHEQYF. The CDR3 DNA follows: TGTGCCAGCAGCTCTCCACCGGGACAGGGGGTTTCCCACGAGCAGTACTTC. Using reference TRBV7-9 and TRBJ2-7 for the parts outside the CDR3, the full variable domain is DTGVSQNPRHKITKRGQNVTFRCDPISEHNRLYWYRQTLGQGPEFLTYFQNEAQLEKSRLLSDRFSAERPKGSFSTLEIQRTEQGDSAMYLCASSSPPGQGVSHEQYFGPGTRLTVT.

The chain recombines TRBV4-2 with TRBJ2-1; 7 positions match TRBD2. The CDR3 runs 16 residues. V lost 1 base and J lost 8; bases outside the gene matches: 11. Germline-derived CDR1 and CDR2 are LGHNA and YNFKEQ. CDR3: CASSQGAGGSFDEQFF. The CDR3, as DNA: TGTGCCAGCAGCCAAGGAGCCGGCGGGAGTTTTGATGAGCAGTTCTTC.

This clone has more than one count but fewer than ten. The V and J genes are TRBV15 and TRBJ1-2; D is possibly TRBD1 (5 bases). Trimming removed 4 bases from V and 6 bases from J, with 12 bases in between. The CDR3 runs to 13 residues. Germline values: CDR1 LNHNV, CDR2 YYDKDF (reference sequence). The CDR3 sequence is CATSTRVPNGYTF. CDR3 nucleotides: TGTGCCACCAGCACCAGGGTACCGAATGGCTACACCTTC.

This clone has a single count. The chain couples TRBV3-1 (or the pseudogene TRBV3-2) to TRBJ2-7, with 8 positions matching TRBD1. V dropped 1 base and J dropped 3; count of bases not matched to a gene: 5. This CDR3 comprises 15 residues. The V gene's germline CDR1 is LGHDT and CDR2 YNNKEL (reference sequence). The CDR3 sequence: CASSQAGTGDYEQYF. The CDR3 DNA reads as TGTGCCAGCAGCCAAGCTGGGACAGGCGACTACGAGCAGTACTTC.

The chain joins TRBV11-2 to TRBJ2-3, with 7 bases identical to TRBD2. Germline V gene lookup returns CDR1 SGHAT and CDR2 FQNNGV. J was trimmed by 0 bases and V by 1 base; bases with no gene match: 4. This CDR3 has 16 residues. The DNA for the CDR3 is TGTGCCAGCAGCTTAGGGGCGGGAGTGAGCACAGATACGCAGTATTTT. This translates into CASSLGAGVSTDTQYF.

CDR3 amino acids: CASSLARGTEAFF. CDR3 nucleotide sequence: TGTGCCAGCAGTTTGGCACGGGGCACTGAAGCTTTCTTT. The chain joins TRBV2 to TRBJ1-1; no clear D gene. CDR3 size: 13 residues. Germline V gene sequence: CDR1 SNHLY, CDR2 FYNNEI. Trimming removed 5 bases from V and 4 bases from J, with 11 bases in between.

The CDR3: CASSKGQGAITQYF. CDR3 nucleotide sequence: TGTGCCAGCAGTAAGGGACAGGGGGCTATTACGCAGTATTTT. J is TRBJ2-3 and V is TRBV6-5, with 12 nucleotides matching TRBD1. Trimming cost V 5 bases and J 8 bases; bases outside gene matches: 5. The CDR3 spans 14 residues. Germline CDR1 is MNHEY and CDR2 is SVGAGI.

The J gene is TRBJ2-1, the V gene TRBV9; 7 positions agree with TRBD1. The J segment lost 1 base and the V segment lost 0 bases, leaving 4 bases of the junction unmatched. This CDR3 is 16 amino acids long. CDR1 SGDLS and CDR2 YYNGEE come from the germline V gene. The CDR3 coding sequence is TGTGCCAGCAGCGTAGATGAGGACAGGTCCTACAATGAGCAGTTCTTC. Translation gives CASSVDEDRSYNEQFF.

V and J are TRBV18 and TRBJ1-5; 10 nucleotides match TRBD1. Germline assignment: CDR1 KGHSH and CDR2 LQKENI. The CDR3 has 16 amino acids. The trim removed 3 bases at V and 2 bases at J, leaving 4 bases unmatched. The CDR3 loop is CASSPTGTGGNQPQHF. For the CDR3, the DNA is TGTGCCAGCTCACCGACTGGGACAGGGGGCAATCAGCCCCAGCATTTT.

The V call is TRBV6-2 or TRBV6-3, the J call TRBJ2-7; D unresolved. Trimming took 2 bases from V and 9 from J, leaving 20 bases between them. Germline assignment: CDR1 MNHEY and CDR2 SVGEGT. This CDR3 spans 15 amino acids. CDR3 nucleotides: TGTGCCAGCAGTTACGTCGGTTATGCTTCGATGAGGCAGTACTTC. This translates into CASSYVGYASMRQYF.

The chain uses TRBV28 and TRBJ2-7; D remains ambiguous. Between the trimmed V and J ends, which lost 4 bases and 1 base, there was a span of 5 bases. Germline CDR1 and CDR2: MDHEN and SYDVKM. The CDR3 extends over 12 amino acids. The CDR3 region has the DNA TGTGCCAGCAGTTACTATTCCTACGAGCAGTACTTC. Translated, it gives CASSYYSYEQYF.

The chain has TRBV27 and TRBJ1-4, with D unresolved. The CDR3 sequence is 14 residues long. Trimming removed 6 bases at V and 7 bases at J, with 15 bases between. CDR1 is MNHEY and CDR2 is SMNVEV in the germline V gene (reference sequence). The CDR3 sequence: CASRAGYSGEKLFF. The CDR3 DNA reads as TGTGCCAGCAGGGCCGGGTACTCGGGTGAAAAACTGTTTTTT.

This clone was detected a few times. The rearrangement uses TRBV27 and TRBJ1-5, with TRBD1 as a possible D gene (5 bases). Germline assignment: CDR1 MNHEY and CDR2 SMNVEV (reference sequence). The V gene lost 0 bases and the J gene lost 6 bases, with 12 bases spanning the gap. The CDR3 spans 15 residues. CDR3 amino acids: CASSLSQGVGQPQHF. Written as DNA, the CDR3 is TGTGCCAGCAGTTTATCTCAGGGTGTCGGTCAGCCCCAGCATTTT.

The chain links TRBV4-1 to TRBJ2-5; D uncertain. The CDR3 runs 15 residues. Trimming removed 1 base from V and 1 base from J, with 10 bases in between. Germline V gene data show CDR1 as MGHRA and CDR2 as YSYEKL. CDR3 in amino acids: CASSQVVRAQETQYF. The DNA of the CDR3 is TGCGCCAGCAGCCAAGTGGTACGCGCCCAAGAGACCCAGTACTTC.

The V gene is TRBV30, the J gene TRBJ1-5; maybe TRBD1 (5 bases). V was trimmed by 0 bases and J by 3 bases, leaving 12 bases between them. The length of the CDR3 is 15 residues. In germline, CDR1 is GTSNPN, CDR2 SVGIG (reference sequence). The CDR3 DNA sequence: TGTGCCTGGAGTGTACCGGGGGGAAACAATCAGCCCCAGCATTTT. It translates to CAWSVPGGNNQPQHF.

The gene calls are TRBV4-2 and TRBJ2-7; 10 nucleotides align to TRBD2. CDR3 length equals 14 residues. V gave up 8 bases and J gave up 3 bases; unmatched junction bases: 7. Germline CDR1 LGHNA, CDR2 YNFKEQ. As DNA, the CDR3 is TGTGCCAGCGGACCCGGGACTAGCGACTACGAGCAGTACTTC. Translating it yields CASGPGTSDYEQYF.

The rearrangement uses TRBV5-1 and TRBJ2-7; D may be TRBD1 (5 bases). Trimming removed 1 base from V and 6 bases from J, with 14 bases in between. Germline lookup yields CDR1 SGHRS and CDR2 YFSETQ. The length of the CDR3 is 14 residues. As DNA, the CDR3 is TGCGCCAGCAGCTTGTTAGGGGAAGGTTCCGAGCAGTACTTC. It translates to CASSLLGEGSEQYF.

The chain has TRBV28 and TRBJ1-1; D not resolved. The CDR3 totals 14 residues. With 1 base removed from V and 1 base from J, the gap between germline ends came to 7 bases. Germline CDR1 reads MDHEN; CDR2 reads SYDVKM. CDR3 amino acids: CASSLLGANTEAFF. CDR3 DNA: TGTGCCAGCAGTTTATTGGGCGCGAACACTGAAGCTTTCTTT. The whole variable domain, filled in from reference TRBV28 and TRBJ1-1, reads DVKVTQSSRYLVKRTGEKVFLECVQDMDHENMFWYRQDPGLGLRLIYFSYDVKMKEKGDIPEGYSVSREKKERFSLILESASTNQTSMYLCASSLLGANTEAFFGQGTRLTVV.

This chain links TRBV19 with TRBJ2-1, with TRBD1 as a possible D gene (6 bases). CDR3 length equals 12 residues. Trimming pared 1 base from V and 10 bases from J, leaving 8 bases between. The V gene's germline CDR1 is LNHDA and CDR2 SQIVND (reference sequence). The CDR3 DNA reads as TGTGCCAGTAGTATAGTAGGGACAGAGCAGTTCTTC. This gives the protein CASSIVGTEQFF.

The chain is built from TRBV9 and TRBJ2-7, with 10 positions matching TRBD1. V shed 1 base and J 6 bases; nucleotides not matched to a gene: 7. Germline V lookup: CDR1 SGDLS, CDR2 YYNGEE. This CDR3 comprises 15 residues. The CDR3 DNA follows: TGTGCCAGCAGCGTAACCGGGACAGGGGAGGGCGAGCAGTACTTC. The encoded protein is CASSVTGTGEGEQYF.

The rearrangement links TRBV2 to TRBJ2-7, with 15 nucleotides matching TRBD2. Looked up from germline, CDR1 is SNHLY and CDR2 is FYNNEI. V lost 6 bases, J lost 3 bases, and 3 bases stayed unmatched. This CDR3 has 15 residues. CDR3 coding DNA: TGTGCCAGCAGGGGACTAGCGGGAGGTGGCTACGAGCAGTACTTC. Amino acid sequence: CASRGLAGGGYEQYF.

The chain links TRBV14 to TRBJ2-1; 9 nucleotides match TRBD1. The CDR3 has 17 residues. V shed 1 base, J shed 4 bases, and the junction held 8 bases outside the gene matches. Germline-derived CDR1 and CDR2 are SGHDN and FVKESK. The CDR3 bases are TGTGCCAGCAGCCAAGCCAGGGGGGACAGGGCGTACAATGAGCAGTTCTTC. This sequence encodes CASSQARGDRAYNEQFF.

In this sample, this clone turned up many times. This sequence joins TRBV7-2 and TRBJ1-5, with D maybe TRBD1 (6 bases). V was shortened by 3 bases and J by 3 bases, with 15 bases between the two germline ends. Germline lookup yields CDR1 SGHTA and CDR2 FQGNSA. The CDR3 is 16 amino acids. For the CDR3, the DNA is TGTGCCAGCAGCTTTACAGGGAAGAGTTACAATCAGCCCCAGCATTTT. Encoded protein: CASSFTGKSYNQPQHF.

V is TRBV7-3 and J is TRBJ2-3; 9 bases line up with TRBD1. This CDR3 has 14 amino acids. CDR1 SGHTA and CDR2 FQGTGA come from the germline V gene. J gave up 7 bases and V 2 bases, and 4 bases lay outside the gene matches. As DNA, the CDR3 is TGTGCCAGCAGCTTAGGGACAGGGCTAAATACGCAGTATTTT. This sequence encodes CASSLGTGLNTQYF. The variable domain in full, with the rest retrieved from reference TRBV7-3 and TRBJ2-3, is GAGVSQTPSNKVTEKGKYVELRCDPISGHTALYWYRQSLGQGPEFLIYFQGTGAADDSGLPNDRFFAVRPEGSVSTLKIQRTERGDSAVYLCASSLGTGLNTQYFGPGTRLTVL.

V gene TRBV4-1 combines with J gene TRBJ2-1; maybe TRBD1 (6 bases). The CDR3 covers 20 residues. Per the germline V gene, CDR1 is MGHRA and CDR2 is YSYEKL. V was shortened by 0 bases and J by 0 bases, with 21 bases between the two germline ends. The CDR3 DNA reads TGCGCCAGCAGCCAAGATCTGGACAGCGCCCGATCCCACTCCTACAATGAGCAGTTCTTC. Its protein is CASSQDLDSARSHSYNEQFF.

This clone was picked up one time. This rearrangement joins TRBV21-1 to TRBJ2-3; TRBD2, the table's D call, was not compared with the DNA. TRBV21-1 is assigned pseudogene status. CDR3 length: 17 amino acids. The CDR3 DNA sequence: TGTGCCAGCAGCTCCCGGGACTACATCGGGGGAGAAGCGACGCAGTATTTT. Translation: CASSSRDYIGGEATQYF.